The rows below give T cell receptor beta chains drawn from one sample of a study of cytomegalovirus exposure and HLA in healthy donors. Profiling relied on immunoSEQ multiplex PCR, and the TCRdb table lists in-frame clones only, not all of them. The data contain about 95,000 clones, 75% to 85% of them seen just once; the ten biggest clones take up 4.9%. The sequenced sample consisted of PBMCs. These receptor sequences come from a woman aged 40 to 55 in good health and CMV-seronegative. Each CDR3 is given with its conserved first and last residue. The order of the fields is J gene, clone size, V gene, D gene, CDR3 protein, CDR3 DNA. A D gene is named only where the DNA matches it firmly. Expanded clones are given a class, and other clones once, few, many or no size at all.

TRBJ2-7 | - | TRBV29-1 | TRBD1 | CSVLQGVDSYEQYF | TGCAGCGTATTACAGGGGGTAGACTCCTACGAGCAGTACTTC
TRBJ2-4 | - | TRBV5-1 | TRBD1 | CASSWSPGQGLAKNIQYF | TGCGCCAGCAGCTGGTCGCCGGGACAGGGGTTAGCCAAAAACATTCAGTACTTC
TRBJ1-1 | once | TRBV15 | - | CATSRDTGEAFF | TGTGCCACCAGCAGAGACACAGGGGAAGCTTTCTTT
TRBJ1-1 | - | TRBV9 | TRBD1 | CASSIRQGWDTEAFF | TGTGCCAGCAGCATACGACAGGGATGGGACACTGAAGCTTTCTTT
TRBJ2-7 | - | TRBV27 | TRBD2 | CASTLRSGGSYEQYF | TGTGCCAGCACCCTCAGAAGCGGGGGGTCCTACGAGCAGTACTTC
TRBJ2-3 | once | TRBV5-6 | - | CASTKRAGRADTQYF | TGTGCCAGCACCAAGCGGGCGGGGCGGGCAGATACGCAGTATTTT
TRBJ1-2 | - | TRBV5-1 | TRBD1 | CASSPGQGHYGYTF | TGCGCCAGCAGCCCGGGACAGGGACACTATGGCTACACCTTC
TRBJ2-3 | - | TRBV5-4 | TRBD2 | CASSDVAGGFTDTQYF | TGTGCCAGCAGCGACGTAGCGGGGGGTTTCACAGATACGCAGTATTTT
TRBJ2-7 | - | TRBV6-1 | - | CASKKTTVPYEQYF | TGTGCCAGCAAGAAAACGACTGTGCCCTACGAGCAGTACTTC
TRBJ2-2 | - | TRBV5-1 | - | CASSYLGGTGELFF | TGCGCCAGCAGCTACTTGGGGGGAACCGGGGAGCTGTTTTTT
TRBJ2-3 | - | TRBV6-1 | - | CASSARQWIGTQYF | TGTGCCAGCAGTGCTAGGCAGTGGATAGGTACGCAGTATTTT
TRBJ1-2 | - | TRBV6-5 | TRBD1 | CASTQSGTGKKGYTF | TGTGCCAGCACCCAATCCGGGACAGGGAAGAAAGGCTACACCTTC
TRBJ1-4 | few | TRBV14 | - | CASSQGFRAKGEKLFF | TGTGCCAGCAGCCAAGGATTCCGGGCAAAGGGGGAAAAACTGTTTTTT
TRBJ2-5 | - | TRBV7-6 | TRBD2 | CASSFYAGGQETQYF | TGTGCCAGCAGCTTCTATGCGGGGGGTCAAGAGACCCAGTACTTC
TRBJ2-7 | once | TRBV4-1 | - | CASSQDGGPWYEQYF | TGCGCCAGCAGCCAAGATGGAGGGCCGTGGTACGAGCAGTACTTC
TRBJ2-1 | - | TRBV18 | TRBD2 | CASSPSSGAYNEQFF | TGTGCCAGCTCACCTTCTAGCGGGGCTTACAATGAGCAGTTCTTC
TRBJ2-2 | - | TRBV7-9 | TRBD1 | CASSTQGAGLAGELFF | TGTGCCAGCAGCACACAGGGGGCAGGACTGGCCGGGGAGCTGTTTTTT
TRBJ2-5 | - | TRBV11-2 | - | CASSSLRVPETQYF | TGTGCCAGCAGCTCCCTCAGGGTCCCGGAGACCCAGTACTTC
TRBJ2-6 | few | TRBV5-5 | - | CASRRPPGSGANVLTF | TGTGCCAGCAGACGTCCGCCAGGGTCTGGGGCCAACGTCCTGACTTTC
TRBJ1-5 | - | TRBV2 | TRBD1 | CASSGTGGWNQPQHF | TGTGCCAGCAGTGGGACAGGGGGCTGGAATCAGCCCCAGCATTTT
TRBJ2-7 | - | TRBV5-4 | TRBD1 | CASSLSGDRVEQYF | TGTGCCAGCAGCTTGTCGGGGGACAGGGTCGAGCAGTACTTC
TRBJ2-6 | - | TRBV4-1 | TRBD2 | CASSQGRGSGANVLTF | TGCGCCAGCAGCCAGGGGAGGGGCTCTGGGGCCAACGTCCTGACTTTC
TRBJ2-7 | - | TRBV9 | TRBD2 | CASSASGAIYEQYF | TGTGCCAGCAGCGCCAGCGGGGCAATCTACGAGCAGTACTTC
TRBJ2-1 | few | TRBV7-9 | TRBD1 | CASSRGQELNNEQFF | TGTGCCAGCAGCCGGGGACAGGAATTAAACAATGAGCAGTTCTTC
TRBJ1-6 | - | TRBV19 | TRBD1 | CASSTLRDSAFNSPLHF | TGTGCCAGTAGTACCCTCCGGGACAGTGCCTTTAATTCACCCCTCCACTTT
TRBJ1-1 | - | TRBV19 | - | CASSIDLPGSAEAFF | TGTGCCAGTAGTATTGATTTGCCCGGGAGCGCTGAAGCTTTCTTT
TRBJ1-6 | - | TRBV7-6 | TRBD1 | CASSLEKGQGESFNSPLHF | TGTGCCAGCAGCTTAGAGAAGGGACAGGGAGAATCTTTTAATTCACCCCTCCACTTT
TRBJ1-1 | - | TRBV5-1 | - | CASSFGVTNTEAFF | TGCGCCAGCAGCTTCGGAGTTACGAACACTGAAGCTTTCTTT
TRBJ1-1 | - | TRBV29-1 | TRBD1 | CSVYSETGRAFF | TGCAGCGTTTATTCAGAGACAGGGAGAGCTTTCTTC
TRBJ1-2 | - | TRBV19 | - | CASTNYGYTF | TGTGCCAGTACGAACTATGGCTACACCTTC
TRBJ2-1 | - | TRBV7-9 | TRBD1 | CASSPTGRDEQFF | TGTGCCAGCAGCCCGACAGGGAGAGATGAGCAGTTCTTC
TRBJ1-5 | - | TRBV7-6 | TRBD1 | CASSLNRGGQPQHF | TGTGCCAGCAGCTTAAACAGGGGTGGACAGCCCCAGCATTTT
TRBJ1-5 | - | TRBV4-1 | - | CASSQTLGGGSNQPQHF | TGCGCCAGCAGCCAAACACTCGGGGGGGGAAGCAATCAGCCCCAGCATTTT
TRBJ1-1 | - | TRBV30 | - | CAWSREIAGRAEAFF | TGTGCCTGGAGTCGGGAAATCGCGGGACGTGCTGAAGCTTTCTTT
TRBJ1-1 | few | TRBV14 | - | CASSQSTNTEAFF | TGTGCCAGCAGCCAATCTACGAACACTGAAGCTTTCTTT
TRBJ2-2 | - | TRBV30 | TRBD2 | CAWKSSGGLQAGELFF | TGTGCCTGGAAATCTAGCGGGGGCCTTCAAGCCGGGGAGCTGTTTTTT
TRBJ2-4 | - | TRBV6-4 | TRBD1 | CASSDSRGEGAGIQYF | TGTGCCAGCAGTGACTCAAGGGGCGAGGGGGCAGGTATTCAGTACTTC
TRBJ2-2 | - | TRBV7-2 | TRBD2 | CASRGSGGAAGELFF | TGTGCCAGCAGGGGTAGCGGGGGGGCGGCCGGGGAGCTGTTTTTT
TRBJ2-5 | once | TRBV4-3 | TRBD1 | CASSQDRTGGPRETQYF | TGCGCCAGCAGCCAAGACCGGACAGGGGGTCCTAGGGAGACCCAGTACTTC
TRBJ1-1 | few | TRBV11-2 | - | CASSSTTQTRETEAFF | TGTGCCAGCAGCTCGACGACACAGACCCGGGAGACTGAAGCTTTCTTT
TRBJ1-2 | - | TRBV7-3 | - | CASSLMANYGYTF | TGTGCCAGCAGCTTAATGGCCAACTATGGCTACACCTTC
TRBJ2-5 | - | TRBV7-9 | - | CASSLGGQTLETQYF | TGTGCCAGCAGCTTAGGCGGACAGACGCTGGAGACCCAGTACTTC
TRBJ2-6 | - | TRBV5-6 | TRBD1 | CASSLVSRRGQGGANVLTF | TGTGCCAGCAGCTTGGTCTCCCGCAGGGGGCAGGGAGGGGCCAACGTCCTGACTTTC
TRBJ2-3 | - | TRBV19 | - | CASSTNVWTVSTDTQYF | TGTGCCAGTAGTACCAACGTATGGACAGTGAGCACAGATACGCAGTATTTT
TRBJ1-5 | - | TRBV6-1 | - | CASSLRNGDQPQHF | TGTGCCAGCAGTCTTCGAAACGGTGATCAGCCCCAGCATTTT